This T cell receptor (beta chain) was obtained from a study of blood T cell repertoires in COVID-19. Turning to the study itself: T cells, B-cell-depleted T cells, or PBMCs supplied cDNA or gDNA.

CDR1 and CDR2 (germline): LNHNV, YYDKDF (reference sequence). This CDR3 has 17 residues. Trimming stripped 0 bases from V and 0 bases from J, with 12 bases between. Original analysis: The assay estimated nucleated cells by amplifying reference gene primers. The table came from immunoSEQ multiplex PCR; TCRdb's copy has only in-frame clones and leaves some out. V and J calls and clone size are those listed in that table; D and trimming were worked out from the DNA. This table has a few hundred thousand clones, roughly 90% appearing once. Seattle participants joined during active infection and were tracked over time.

The chain carries TRBV15 and TRBJ2-1; D might be TRBD1 (6 bases). Source material: peripheral blood. The clonotype comes from a man aged 18 to 29 with COVID-19, enrolled during active disease. In DNA, the CDR3 is TGTGCCACCAGCAGAGACAGGGGTCTCAGCTCCTACAATGAGCAGTTCTTC. Translated, it gives CATSRDRGLSSYNEQFF.